Sequencing of this T cell receptor (beta chain) was carried out in a study of cytomegalovirus exposure and HLA in healthy donors. Overall study: As released early, the data held some 80 million unique TCRs from HLA-typed donors. Most genotyped donors, about four fifths of 350 to 500, had Caucasian-associated genetic ancestry.

The PCR was carried out with 60 Vbeta primers and 13 Jbeta primers. TCRdb's copy holds only in-frame clones and misses some; the assay was immunoSEQ multiplex PCR. Recorded for this sample: roughly 53,000 clones. Notes on the study in general: A previous analysis found most TCR beta V segments productive roughly 90% or roughly 30% of the time. 164 TCR beta chains were listed as cytomegalovirus-associated.

The CDR3 totals 15 residues. Trimming removed 4 bases from V and 6 bases from J; junction bases left unmatched: 10. From germline, CDR1 is SGDLS and CDR2 YYNGEE. Note on this clone: Its antigen is unidentified.

V gene TRBV9 combines with J gene TRBJ2-3, with 8 bases identical to TRBD2. The receptor was isolated from a man younger than 30 in good health and CMV-seropositive. Sequencing input: PBMCs. CDR3 sequence (DNA): TGTGCCAGCAGCAAAACTAGCGGCAGAGGGGATACGCAGTATTTT. Amino acids: CASSKTSGRGDTQYF.